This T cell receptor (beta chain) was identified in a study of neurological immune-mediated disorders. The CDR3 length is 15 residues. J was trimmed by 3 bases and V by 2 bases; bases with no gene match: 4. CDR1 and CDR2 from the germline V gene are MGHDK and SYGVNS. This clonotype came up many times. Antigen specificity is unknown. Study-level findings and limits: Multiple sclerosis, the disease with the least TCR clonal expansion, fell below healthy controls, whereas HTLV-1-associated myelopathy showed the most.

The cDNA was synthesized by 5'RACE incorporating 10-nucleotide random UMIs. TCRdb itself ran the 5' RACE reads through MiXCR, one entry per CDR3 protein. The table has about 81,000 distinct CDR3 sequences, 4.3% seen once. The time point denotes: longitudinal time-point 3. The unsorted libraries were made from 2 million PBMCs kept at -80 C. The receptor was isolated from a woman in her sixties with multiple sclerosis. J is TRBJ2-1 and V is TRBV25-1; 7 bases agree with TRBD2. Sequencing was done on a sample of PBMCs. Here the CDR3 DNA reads TGTGCCAGCAGTGAAGTCCGGGGGGACTACAATGAGCAGTTCTTC. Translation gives CASSEVRGDYNEQFF.